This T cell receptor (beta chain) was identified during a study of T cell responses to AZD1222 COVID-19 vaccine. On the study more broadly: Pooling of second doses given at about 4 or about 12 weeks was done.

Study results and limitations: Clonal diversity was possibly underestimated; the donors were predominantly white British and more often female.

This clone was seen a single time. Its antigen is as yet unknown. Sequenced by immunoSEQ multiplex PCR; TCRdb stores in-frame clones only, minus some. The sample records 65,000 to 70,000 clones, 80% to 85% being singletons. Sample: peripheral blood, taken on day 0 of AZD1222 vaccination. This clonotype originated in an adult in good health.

CDR3 loop: CASSLAVRGREEKLFF. The CDR3 DNA is TGTGCCAGCAGCTTGGCCGTGAGGGGGCGTGAGGAAAAACTGTTTTTT. The V call is TRBV5-6, the J call TRBJ1-4, with 7 nucleotides matching TRBD1. The CDR3 spans 16 residues. V lost 0 bases, J lost 8 bases, and 10 bases stayed unmatched. Germline CDR1 and CDR2: SGHDT and YYEEEE.